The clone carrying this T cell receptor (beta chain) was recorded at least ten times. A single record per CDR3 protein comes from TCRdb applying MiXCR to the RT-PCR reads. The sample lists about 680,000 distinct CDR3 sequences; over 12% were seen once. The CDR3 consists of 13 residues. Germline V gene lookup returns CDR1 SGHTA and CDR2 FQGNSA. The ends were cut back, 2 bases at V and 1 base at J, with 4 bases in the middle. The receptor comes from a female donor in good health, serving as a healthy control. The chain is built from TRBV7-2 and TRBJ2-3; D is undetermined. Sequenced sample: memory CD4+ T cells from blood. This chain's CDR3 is CASSLSRTDTQYF. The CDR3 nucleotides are TGTGCCAGCAGCTTATCACGCACAGATACGCAGTATTTT.